Listed here are 3 T cell receptor beta chains from one sample, sequenced in a study of cytomegalovirus exposure and HLA in healthy donors. PCR was performed using 60 Vbeta and 13 Jbeta primers. Profiling relied on immunoSEQ multiplex PCR, and the TCRdb table lists in-frame clones only, not all of them. The sample shows over 100,000 clones, around three quarters of them seen only once. The specimen was PBMCs. These receptors originate from a man between 25 and 39 years old in good health and CMV-seronegative.

The CDR3 here is CASSGGVGNSPLHF. Here the CDR3 DNA reads TGTGCCAGTAGTGGGGGGGTCGGTAATTCACCCCTCCACTTT. This chain uses TRBV19 with TRBJ1-6, with D possibly TRBD1 on 5 matching bases. Germline assignment: CDR1 LNHDA and CDR2 SQIVND (reference sequence). The V and J ends lost 5 bases and 6 bases respectively, with 11 bases between them. The CDR3 is 14 amino acids.

The chain has TRBV9 and TRBJ1-2; no clear D gene. Germline V CDR1 and CDR2: SGDLS, YYNGEE. This CDR3 has 16 amino acids. V shed 4 bases and J shed 1 base, with 17 bases lying between them. The CDR3 loop is CASSQTSPTSNYGYTF. DNA of the CDR3: TGTGCCAGCAGCCAAACCTCACCCACGAGTAACTATGGCTACACCTTC.

This chain links TRBV6-6 with TRBJ2-7; TRBD1 aligns across 7 bases. Looked up from germline, CDR1 is MNHNY and CDR2 is SVGAGI (reference sequence). V lost 7 bases and J lost 3; bases outside the gene matches: 6. The CDR3 contains 13 residues. This chain's CDR3 is CASTNDRDYEQYF. CDR3 nucleotides: TGTGCCAGCACCAACGACAGGGACTACGAGCAGTACTTC.